This TCR beta chain was recovered during a study of cytomegalovirus exposure and HLA in healthy donors. With 3 bases clipped from V and 6 bases from J, the junction kept 4 bases outside the gene matches. This CDR3 comprises 14 residues. Germline V gives CDR1 LNHDA, CDR2 SQIVND (reference sequence). Each donor was healthy, and each was a bone marrow donor. It was with 60 Vbeta and 13 Jbeta primers that the PCR ran. Only in-frame clones appear in the TCRdb table, and some are missing; sequencing was by immunoSEQ multiplex PCR. The table lists about 190,000 clones, around 86% of them singletons, with 10% to 13% in the top ten.

V gene TRBV19 combines with J gene TRBJ2-2; TRBD1 aligns across 7 bases. Material for sequencing was PBMCs. This receptor was obtained from a woman aged 45 to 65 in good health and CMV-seropositive. CDR3 loop: CASSIRQGAGELFF. CDR3 bases: TGTGCCAGTAGTATTCGACAGGGCGCCGGGGAGCTGTTTTTT.